This TCR beta chain was obtained from a study of beta chain features in type 1 diabetes. About the research overall: What patients shared with healthy donors was a similar profile of age, gender and cell yields.

Investigators reverse transcribed all isolated RNA, so they sequenced expressed TCRB transcripts. The protocol was immunoSEQ multiplex PCR, while the TCRdb copy is restricted to in-frame clones and leaves out a portion. The sample records roughly 300,000 clones, 13% to 15% being singletons. Study outcomes and limitations: Insertion counts at VDJ junctions were lower in type 1 diabetes patients, who also showed more deletions there.

Using CD45RO/CCR7/CD25/CD127/CD95/CD27, CD4+ naive, central memory, regulatory and stem cell-like memory cells were sorted. This clone has just a few counts. What it recognizes is unknown. The sample comprised central memory CD4+ T cells from blood. This TCR was recovered from a man aged 30 to 45 in good health.

CDR3 nucleotides: TGCGCCAGCAGCTTGGATAGCAGGGGAAGTGGGGCCAACGTCCTGACTTTC. Protein product: CASSLDSRGSGANVLTF. This chain uses TRBV5-1 with TRBJ2-6, with D possibly being TRBD1 (6 bases). Germline V CDR1 and CDR2: SGHRS, YFSETQ. The V gene lost 0 bases and the J gene lost 3 bases, with 13 bases spanning the gap. This CDR3 has 17 residues.